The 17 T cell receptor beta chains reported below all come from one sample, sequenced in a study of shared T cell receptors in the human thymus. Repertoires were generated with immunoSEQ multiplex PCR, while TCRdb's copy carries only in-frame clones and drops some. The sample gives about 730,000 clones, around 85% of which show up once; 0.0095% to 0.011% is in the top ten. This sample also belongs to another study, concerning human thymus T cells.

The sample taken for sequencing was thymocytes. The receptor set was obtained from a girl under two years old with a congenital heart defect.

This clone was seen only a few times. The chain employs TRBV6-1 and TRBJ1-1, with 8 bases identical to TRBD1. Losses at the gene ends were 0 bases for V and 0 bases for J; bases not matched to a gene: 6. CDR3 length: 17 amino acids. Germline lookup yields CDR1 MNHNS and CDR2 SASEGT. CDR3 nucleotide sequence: TGTGCCAGCAGTGAAGCGGGGGACAGGAACATGAACACTGAAGCTTTCTTT. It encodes CASSEAGDRNMNTEAFF.

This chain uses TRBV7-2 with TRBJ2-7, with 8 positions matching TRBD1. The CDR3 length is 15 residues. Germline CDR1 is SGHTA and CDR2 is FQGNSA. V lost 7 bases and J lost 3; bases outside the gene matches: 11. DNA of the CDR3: TGTGCCAGCATCCAGCGGCGAGGACAGGGCTACGAGCAGTACTTC. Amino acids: CASIQRRGQGYEQYF.

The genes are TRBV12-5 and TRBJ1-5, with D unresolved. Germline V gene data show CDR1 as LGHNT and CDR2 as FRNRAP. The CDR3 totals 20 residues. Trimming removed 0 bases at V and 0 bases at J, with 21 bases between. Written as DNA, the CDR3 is TGTGCTAGTGGTTTGGTACTGGAAGGGAGGGAGGGTTATAGCAATCAGCCCCAGCATTTT. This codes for CASGLVLEGREGYSNQPQHF. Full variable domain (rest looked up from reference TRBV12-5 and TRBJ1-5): DARVTQTPRHKVTEMGQEVTMRCQPILGHNTVFWYRQTMMQGLELLAYFRNRAPLDDSGMPKDRFSAEMPDATLATLKIQPSEPRDSAVYFCASGLVLEGREGYSNQPQHFGDGTRLSIL.

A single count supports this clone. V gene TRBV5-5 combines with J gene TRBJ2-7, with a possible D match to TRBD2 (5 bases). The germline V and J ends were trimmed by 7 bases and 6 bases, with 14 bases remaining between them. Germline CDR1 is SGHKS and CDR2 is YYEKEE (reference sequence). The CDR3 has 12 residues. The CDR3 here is CASGGFPTEQYF. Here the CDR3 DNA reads TGTGCCAGCGGCGGGTTTCCCACCGAGCAGTACTTC.

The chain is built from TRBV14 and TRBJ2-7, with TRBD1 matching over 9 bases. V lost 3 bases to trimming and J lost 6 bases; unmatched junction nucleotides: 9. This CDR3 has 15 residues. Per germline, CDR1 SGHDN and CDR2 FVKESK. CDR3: CASSQWDREPVEQYF. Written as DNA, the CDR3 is TGTGCCAGCAGCCAGTGGGACAGGGAACCTGTCGAGCAGTACTTC.

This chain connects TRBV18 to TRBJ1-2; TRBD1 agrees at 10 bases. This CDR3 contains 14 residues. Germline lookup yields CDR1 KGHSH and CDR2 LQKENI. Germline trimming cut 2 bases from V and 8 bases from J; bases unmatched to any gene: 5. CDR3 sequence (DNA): TGTGCCAGCTCACCATTGGGGACAGGGGAAGGCTACACCTTC. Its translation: CASSPLGTGEGYTF.

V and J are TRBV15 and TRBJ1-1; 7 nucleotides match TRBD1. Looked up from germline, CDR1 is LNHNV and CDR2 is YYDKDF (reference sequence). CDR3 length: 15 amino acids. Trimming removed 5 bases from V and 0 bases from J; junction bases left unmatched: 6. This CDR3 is CATSGQTGLNTEAFF. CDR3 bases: TGTGCCACCAGCGGTCAGACAGGGCTGAACACTGAAGCTTTCTTT. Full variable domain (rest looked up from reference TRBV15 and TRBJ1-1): DAMVIQNPRYQVTQFGKPVTLSCSQTLNHNVMYWYQQKSSQAPKLLFHYYDKDFNNEADTPDNFQSRRPNTSFCFLDIRSPGLGDTAMYLCATSGQTGLNTEAFFGQGTRLTVV.

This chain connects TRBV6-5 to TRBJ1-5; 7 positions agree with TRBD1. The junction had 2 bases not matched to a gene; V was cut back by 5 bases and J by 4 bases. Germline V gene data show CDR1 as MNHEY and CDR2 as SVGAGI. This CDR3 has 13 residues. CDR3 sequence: CASSRDRNQPQHF. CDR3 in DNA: TGTGCCAGCAGTCGGGACAGAAATCAGCCCCAGCATTTT.

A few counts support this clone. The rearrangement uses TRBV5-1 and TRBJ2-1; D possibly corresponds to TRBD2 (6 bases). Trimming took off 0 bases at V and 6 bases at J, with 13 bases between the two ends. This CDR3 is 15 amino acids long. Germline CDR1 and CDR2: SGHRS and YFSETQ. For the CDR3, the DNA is TGCGCCAGCAGCTTGGTTGCTCGGGGAGGCAATGAGCAGTTCTTC. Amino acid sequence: CASSLVARGGNEQFF.

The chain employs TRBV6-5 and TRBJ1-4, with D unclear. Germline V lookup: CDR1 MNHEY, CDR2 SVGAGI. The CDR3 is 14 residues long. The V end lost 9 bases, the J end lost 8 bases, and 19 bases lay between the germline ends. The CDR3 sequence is CASHDGGPLEKLFF. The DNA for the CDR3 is TGTGCCAGTCACGACGGAGGACCGCTCGAAAAACTGTTTTTT.

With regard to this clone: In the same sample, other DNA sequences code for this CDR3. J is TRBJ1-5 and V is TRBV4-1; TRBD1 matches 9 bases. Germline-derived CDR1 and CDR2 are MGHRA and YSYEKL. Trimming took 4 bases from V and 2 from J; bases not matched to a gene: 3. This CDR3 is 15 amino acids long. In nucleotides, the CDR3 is TGCGCCAGCAGCCTCAGGACAGGGGGCAATCAGCCCCAGCATTTT. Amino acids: CASSLRTGGNQPQHF.

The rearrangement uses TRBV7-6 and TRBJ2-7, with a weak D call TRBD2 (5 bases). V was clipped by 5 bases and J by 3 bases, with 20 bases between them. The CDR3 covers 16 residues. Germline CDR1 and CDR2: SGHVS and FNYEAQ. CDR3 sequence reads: CASSLPAGVPLYEQYF. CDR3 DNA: TGTGCCAGCAGCCTCCCAGCCGGGGTCCCCCTCTACGAGCAGTACTTC. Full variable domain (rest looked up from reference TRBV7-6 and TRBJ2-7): GAGVSQSPRYKVTKRGQDVALRCDPISGHVSLYWYRQALGQGPEFLTYFNYEAQQDKSGLPNDRFSAERPEGSISTLTIQRTEQRDSAMYRCASSLPAGVPLYEQYFGPGTRLTVT.

As DNA, the CDR3 is TGTGCCACCAGCAGAGATTCCGGCAGGATAACCTACGAGCAGTACTTC. It yields the protein CATSRDSGRITYEQYF. V is TRBV15 and J is TRBJ2-7, with D unresolved. This CDR3 is built from 16 residues. CDR1 LNHNV and CDR2 YYDKDF come from the germline V gene (reference sequence). Trimming cost V 0 bases and J 2 bases, with 14 bases left between them.

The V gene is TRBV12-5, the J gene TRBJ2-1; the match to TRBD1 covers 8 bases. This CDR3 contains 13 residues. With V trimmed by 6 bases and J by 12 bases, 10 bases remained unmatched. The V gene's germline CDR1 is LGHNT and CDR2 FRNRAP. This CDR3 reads CASGGQAKGGQFF. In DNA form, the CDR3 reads TGTGCTAGTGGGGGACAGGCGAAGGGGGGGCAGTTCTTC.

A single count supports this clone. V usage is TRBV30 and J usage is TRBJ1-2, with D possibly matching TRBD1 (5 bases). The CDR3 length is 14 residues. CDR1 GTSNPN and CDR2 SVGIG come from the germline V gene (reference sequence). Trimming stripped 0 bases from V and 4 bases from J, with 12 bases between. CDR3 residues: CAWSVHRGTYGYTF. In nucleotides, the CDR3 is TGTGCCTGGAGTGTACATCGGGGGACCTATGGCTACACCTTC.

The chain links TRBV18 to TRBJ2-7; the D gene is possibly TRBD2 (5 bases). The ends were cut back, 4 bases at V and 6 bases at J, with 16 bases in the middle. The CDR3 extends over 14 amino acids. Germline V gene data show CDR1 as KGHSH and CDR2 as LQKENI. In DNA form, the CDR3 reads TGTGCCAGCTCACATAGGACGAGACTACGCGAGCAGTACTTC. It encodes CASSHRTRLREQYF. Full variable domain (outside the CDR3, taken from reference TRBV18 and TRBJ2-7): NAGVMQNPRHLVRRRGQEARLRCSPMKGHSHVYWYRQLPEEGLKFMVYLQKENIIDESGMPKERFSAEFPKEGPSILRIQQVVRGDSAAYFCASSHRTRLREQYFGPGTRLTVT.

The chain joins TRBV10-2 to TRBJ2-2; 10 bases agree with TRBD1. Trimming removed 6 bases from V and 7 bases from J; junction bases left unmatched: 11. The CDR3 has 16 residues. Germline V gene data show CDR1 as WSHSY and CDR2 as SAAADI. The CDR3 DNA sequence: TGCGCCAGCAGCCCCGACAGGGGGCGAAAGAGCGGGGAGCTGTTTTTT. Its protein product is CASSPDRGRKSGELFF.